Following are 24 T cell receptor beta chains from one sample sequenced in a study of T cells in Graves' hyperthyroidism and ophthalmopathy (dated by TCRdb to about 2019). Libraries came from multiplex PCR. The run used an Illumina HiSeq 2000. Amplification of TCR beta CDR3 regions was carried out from RNA transcripts. The first round of RT-PCR for the TCR CDR3 was performed with the HTBI primer set and the Qiagen OneStep RT-PCR kit. In TCRdb, the public reads were trimmed at Q25 with fastp and aligned with MiXCR, with productive beta chains retained. Each CDR3 protein appears once, grouped with its most common genes and DNA. The sample table records about 360,000 distinct CDR3 sequences; approximately 14% of these occur just once. The leading ten clones occupy roughly 26% of the sample. Source material: blood. Receptors were obtained from a woman aged 18-35 years with Graves' hyperthyroidism that later progressed to Graves' ophthalmopathy.

This clonotype was detected many times. In DNA form, the CDR3 reads TGTGCCACAGGGCGACTAGCCAAAAACATTCAGTACTTC. It yields the protein CATGRLAKNIQYF. The chain recombines TRBV6-1 with TRBJ2-4; a weak D match, TRBD1 (5 bases). CDR1 is MNHNS and CDR2 is SASEGT in the germline V gene. Trimming shortened V by 10 bases and J by 0 bases, and 10 bases separated the two germline ends. CDR3 length: 13 amino acids.

This clonotype was seen at least ten times. The genes are TRBV7-9 and TRBJ2-3, with D unclear. V gave up 3 bases and J gave up 0 bases, with 16 bases separating them. Germline V lookup: CDR1 SEHNR, CDR2 FQNEAQ (reference sequence). The CDR3 consists of 17 residues. In nucleotides, the CDR3 is TGTGCCAGCAGCTTTGGACGGACCACTCCCAGCACAGATACGCAGTATTTT. It yields the protein CASSFGRTTPSTDTQYF.

This clonotype was seen more than once but under ten times. J is TRBJ1-1 and V is TRBV4-1, with D tentatively TRBD1 (5 bases). The CDR3 length is 16 residues. V was clipped by 4 bases and J by 1 base, with 16 bases between them. The germline V gene encodes CDR1 MGHRA and CDR2 YSYEKL. Here the CDR3 reads CASSRSVSGGNTEAFF. CDR3 bases: TGCGCCAGCAGCCGTTCCGTCAGCGGGGGGAACACTGAAGCTTTCTTT.

The table lists this clonotype with many counts. The CDR3 protein is CASRKTGVGELFF. CDR3 in DNA: TGTGCCAGCAGAAAAACAGGGGTCGGGGAGCTGTTTTTT. The rearrangement joins TRBV2 to TRBJ2-2; 7 positions match TRBD1. CDR3 length: 13 residues. Germline-derived CDR1 and CDR2 are SNHLY and FYNNEI. The ends lost 6 bases at V and 7 bases at J; junction bases unmatched: 5. Looking up the rest from reference TRBV2 and TRBJ2-2 gives the full variable domain: EPEVTQTPSHQVTQMGQEVILRCVPISNHLYFYWYRQILGQKVEFLVSFYNNEISEKSEIFDDQFSVERPDGSNFTLKIRSTKLEDSAMYFCASRKTGVGELFFGEGSRLTVL.

This clonotype was counted many times. In DNA form, the CDR3 reads TGTGCCAGCAGTTTGGAGACGGGGGGTTCCTACAATGAGCAGTTCTTC. This gives the protein CASSLETGGSYNEQFF. The rearrangement joins TRBV27 to TRBJ2-1, with 7 bases fitting TRBD2. V trimming: 3 bases; J trimming: 1 base; junction bases outside the gene matches: 6. This CDR3 has 16 amino acids. Germline V gene sequence: CDR1 MNHEY, CDR2 SMNVEV (reference sequence).

This clonotype has at least ten counts. This sequence joins TRBV28 and TRBJ1-5; TRBD1 is a possible D gene (5 bases). There are 12 residues in the CDR3. The V and J ends lost 4 bases and 5 bases respectively, with 6 bases between them. CDR1 and CDR2 (germline): MDHEN, SYDVKM. The CDR3 coding sequence is TGTGCCAGCAGTTCGACAGATCAGCCCCAGCATTTT. This gives the protein CASSSTDQPQHF.

This clonotype has at least ten counts. This chain joins TRBV11-2 and TRBJ2-5, with unresolved D. This CDR3 region has 13 residues. V was trimmed by 1 base and J by 5 bases, leaving 8 bases between them. Germline assignment: CDR1 SGHAT and CDR2 FQNNGV. Written as DNA, the CDR3 is TGTGCCAGCAGCTTAGCCGGCACGGAGACCCAGTACTTC. Its translation: CASSLAGTETQYF.

The V call is TRBV18, the J call TRBJ2-3; possible D gene TRBD2, 5 bases. From germline, CDR1 is KGHSH and CDR2 LQKENI. This CDR3 region has 14 residues. V lost 8 bases, J lost 2 bases, and 14 bases lay in between. The CDR3 DNA is TGTGCCAGCACCCGTGTGCGGGCCACAGATACGCAGTATTTT. Protein sequence: CASTRVRATDTQYF.

Concerning this clonotype: Lacking the conserved final phenylalanine or tryptophan, this CDR3 likely reflects a read error. The CDR3 sequence is CASSLGTSGRVTDTQYL. In nucleotides, the CDR3 is TGTGCCAGCAGCCTCGGGACTAGCGGGAGGGTCACAGATACGCAGTATCTT. The chain employs TRBV7-8 and TRBJ2-3; TRBD2 aligns across 16 bases. The CDR3 length is 17 residues. Per the germline V gene, CDR1 is SGHVS and CDR2 is FQNEAQ. V lost 5 bases, J lost 2 bases, and 4 bases stayed unmatched.

With regard to this clonotype: A much larger clone is a single base away; this may be a read error. The chain recombines TRBV29-1 with TRBJ2-3; D unclear. Trimming shortened V by 6 bases and J by 3 bases, and 13 bases separated the two germline ends. Germline assignment: CDR1 SQVTM and CDR2 ANQGSEA. The CDR3 is 13 residues long. The CDR3 is CSVVGLGTDTQYF. The CDR3 nucleotides read TGCAGCGTCGTAGGGTTGGGGACAGATACGCAGTATTTT.

This clonotype was seen many times. The chain combines TRBV27 with TRBJ2-7, with 8 bases matching TRBD1. Trimming cost V 0 bases and J 1 base; bases outside gene matches: 5. Germline loops: CDR1 MNHEY, CDR2 SMNVEV (reference sequence). The CDR3 covers 16 residues. CDR3 nucleotides: TGTGCCAGCAGTTTATCGTGGGGACAGGTGTCCTACGAGCAGTACTTC. Translation: CASSLSWGQVSYEQYF.

This clonotype was found many times. V gene TRBV15 combines with J gene TRBJ2-5; D perhaps matches TRBD2 (6 bases). The germline V gene encodes CDR1 LNHNV and CDR2 YYDKDF (reference sequence). V lost 3 bases and J 0 bases, leaving 11 bases between the germline ends. The CDR3 spans 15 residues. The CDR3 protein is CATSSRRGNQETQYF. The CDR3 bases are TGTGCCACCAGCAGCAGGAGGGGCAACCAAGAGACCCAGTACTTC.

The rearrangement joins TRBV4-1 to TRBJ2-5; 9 bases match TRBD2. V dropped 5 bases and J dropped 2; count of bases not matched to a gene: 9. The CDR3 covers 16 residues. Looked up from germline, CDR1 is MGHRA and CDR2 is YSYEKL. In DNA form, the CDR3 reads TGCGCCAGCAGCTCCCAAGGACTAGCGAGACAAGAGACCCAGTACTTC. This sequence encodes CASSSQGLARQETQYF.

The rearrangement joins TRBV30 to TRBJ2-5; 7 bases align to TRBD1. The CDR3 extends over 12 amino acids. Germline values: CDR1 GTSNPN, CDR2 SVGIG (reference sequence). After removal of 3 bases from V and 5 bases from J, the junction contained 3 bases not matched to a gene. For the CDR3, the DNA is TGTGCCTGGAGGGGACAGAGGGAGACCCAGTACTTC. The encoded protein is CAWRGQRETQYF.

The chain recombines TRBV2 with TRBJ2-2; D unclear. CDR3 size: 11 residues. The V gene's germline CDR1 is SNHLY and CDR2 FYNNEI. Trimming removed 2 bases from V and 7 bases from J, with 2 bases in between. The CDR3 DNA reads as TGTGCCAGCAGTGAATACGGGGAGCTGTTTTTT. It translates to CASSEYGELFF.

The CDR3 region is CASISWEGMKDQPQHF. The CDR3 bases are TGTGCCAGCATTTCCTGGGAGGGTATGAAGGATCAGCCCCAGCATTTT. This chain joins TRBV6-1 and TRBJ1-5; D is undetermined. The V and J ends lost 7 bases and 5 bases respectively, with 21 bases between them. The CDR3 is made up of 16 amino acids. Germline V lookup: CDR1 MNHNS, CDR2 SASEGT.

This clonotype appeared many times. The V call is TRBV5-8, the J call TRBJ2-7; D remains ambiguous. The ends were cut back, 0 bases at V and 3 bases at J, with 10 bases in the middle. The germline CDR1 and CDR2 sequences are SGHTS and YDEGEE. CDR3 length equals 14 residues. CDR3 nucleotide sequence: TGTGCCAGCAGCTTGGACGGTAGCATCTACGAGCAGTACTTC. Its protein is CASSLDGSIYEQYF. The full variable domain, its missing parts supplied by reference TRBV5-8 and TRBJ2-7, is EAGVTQSPTHLIKTRGQQATLRCSPISGHTSVYWYQQALGLGLQFLLWYDEGEERNRGNFPPRFSGRQFPNYSSELNVNALELEDSALYLCASSLDGSIYEQYFGPGTRLTVT.

There are many counts of this clonotype. The chain has TRBV29-1 and TRBJ2-3; unclear D gene. Trimming removed 3 bases at V and 0 bases at J, with 7 bases between. The CDR3 has 13 amino acids. Per the germline V gene, CDR1 is SQVTM and CDR2 is ANQGSEA. The CDR3 loop reads CSVEKRSTDTQYF. DNA of the CDR3: TGCAGCGTTGAGAAACGGAGCACAGATACGCAGTATTTT.

The chain links TRBV12-3 or TRBV12-4 to TRBJ2-3, with 9 positions matching TRBD1. The CDR3 totals 14 residues. With 3 bases clipped from V and 4 bases from J, the junction kept 2 bases outside the gene matches. The CDR3 here is CASSLGQGSDTQYF. CDR3 in DNA: TGTGCCAGCAGTTTGGGACAGGGATCAGATACGCAGTATTTT.

This clonotype was seen many times. The V call is TRBV6-4, the J call TRBJ2-2; D not resolved. Germline loops: CDR1 MRHNA, CDR2 SNTAGT. This CDR3 region has 13 residues. V lost 3 bases, J lost 0 bases, and 2 bases lay in between. CDR3 residues: CASSEANTGELFF. The CDR3 DNA is TGTGCCAGCAGTGAAGCGAACACCGGGGAGCTGTTTTTT.

This clonotype was observed a handful of times. The chain is built from TRBV20-1 and TRBJ2-3; TRBD1 agrees at 7 bases. The CDR3 has 17 residues. Germline V lookup: CDR1 DFQATT, CDR2 SNEGSKA (reference sequence). V lost 5 bases to trimming and J lost 5 bases; unmatched junction nucleotides: 19. CDR3 coding DNA: TGCAGTGCTCAGCGACAGGGCCCAACCACCCTAGAAGATACGCAGTATTTT. Translation: CSAQRQGPTTLEDTQYF.

This clonotype was observed at least ten times. The chain carries TRBV20-1 and TRBJ2-1; possibly TRBD2 for D (5 bases). The germline V and J ends were trimmed by 3 bases and 4 bases, with 13 bases remaining between them. The CDR3 extends over 14 amino acids. Germline loops: CDR1 DFQATT, CDR2 SNEGSKA (reference sequence). The CDR3 loop reads CSASASSIYNEQFF. CDR3 DNA: TGCAGTGCTAGTGCTAGCTCCATATACAATGAGCAGTTCTTC.

The genes are TRBV7-2 and TRBJ2-2, with 11 bases identical to TRBD1. This CDR3 comprises 16 residues. The trim removed 6 bases at V and 5 bases at J, leaving 8 bases unmatched. From germline, CDR1 is SGHTA and CDR2 FQGNSA. The CDR3 loop reads CASRSRTGGGTGELFF. The CDR3 DNA follows: TGTGCCAGCAGGTCTAGGACAGGGGGCGGGACCGGGGAGCTGTTTTTT.

This clonotype was recorded many times. CDR3 residues: CASSPARGERTEAFF. CDR3 DNA sequence: TGTGCCAGCTCACCAGCCAGGGGGGAGCGCACTGAAGCTTTCTTT. The chain uses TRBV18 and TRBJ1-1; 7 nucleotides agree with TRBD1. Germline lookup yields CDR1 KGHSH and CDR2 LQKENI. The CDR3 has 15 amino acids. V dropped 2 bases and J dropped 4; count of bases not matched to a gene: 7.